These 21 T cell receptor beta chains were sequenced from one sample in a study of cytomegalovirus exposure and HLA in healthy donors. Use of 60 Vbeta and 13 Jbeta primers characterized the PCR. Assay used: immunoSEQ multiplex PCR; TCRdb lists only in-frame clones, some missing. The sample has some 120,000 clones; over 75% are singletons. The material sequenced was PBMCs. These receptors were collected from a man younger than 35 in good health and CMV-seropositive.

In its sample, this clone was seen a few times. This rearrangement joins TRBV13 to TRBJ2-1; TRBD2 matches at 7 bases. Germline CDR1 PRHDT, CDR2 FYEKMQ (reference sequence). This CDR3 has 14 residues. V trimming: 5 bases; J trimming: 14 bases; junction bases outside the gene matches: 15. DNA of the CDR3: TGTGCCAGCAGCGCGGGGACTACCCTGGTGTTTAAGTTCTTC. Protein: CASSAGTTLVFKFF.

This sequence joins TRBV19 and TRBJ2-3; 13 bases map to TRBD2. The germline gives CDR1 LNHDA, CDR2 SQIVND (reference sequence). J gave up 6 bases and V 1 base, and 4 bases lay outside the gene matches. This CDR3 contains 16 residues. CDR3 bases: TGTGCCAGTAGTATAGGGACTAGCGGGAGTGTCGATACGCAGTATTTT. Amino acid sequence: CASSIGTSGSVDTQYF.

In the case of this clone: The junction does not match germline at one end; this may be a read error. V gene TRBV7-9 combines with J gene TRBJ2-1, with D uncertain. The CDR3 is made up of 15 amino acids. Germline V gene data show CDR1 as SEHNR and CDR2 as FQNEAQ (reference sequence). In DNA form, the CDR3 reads TGTGCCAACAGCGAATCTCAGGTCGCATACAATGAGCAGTTCTTC. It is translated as CANSESQVAYNEQFF.

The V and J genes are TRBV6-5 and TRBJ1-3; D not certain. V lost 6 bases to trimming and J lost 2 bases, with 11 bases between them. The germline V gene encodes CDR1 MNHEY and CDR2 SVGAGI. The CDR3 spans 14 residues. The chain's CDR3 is CASSVYSAGNTIYF. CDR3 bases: TGTGCCAGCAGCGTATACAGTGCTGGAAACACCATATATTTT.

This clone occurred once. This chain's CDR3 is CATSGQQGARSGANVLTF. CDR3 nucleotides: TGTGCCACCAGCGGCCAACAGGGGGCTCGCTCTGGGGCCAACGTCCTGACTTTC. The chain joins TRBV15 to TRBJ2-6, with TRBD1 matching 9 bases. CDR3 length: 18 residues. From germline, CDR1 is LNHNV and CDR2 YYDKDF (reference sequence). The junction had 8 bases not matched to a gene; V was cut back by 5 bases and J by 0 bases. Filled out from reference TRBV15 and TRBJ2-6, the complete variable domain reads DAMVIQNPRYQVTQFGKPVTLSCSQTLNHNVMYWYQQKSSQAPKLLFHYYDKDFNNEADTPDNFQSRRPNTSFCFLDIRSPGLGDTAMYLCATSGQQGARSGANVLTFGAGSRLTVL.

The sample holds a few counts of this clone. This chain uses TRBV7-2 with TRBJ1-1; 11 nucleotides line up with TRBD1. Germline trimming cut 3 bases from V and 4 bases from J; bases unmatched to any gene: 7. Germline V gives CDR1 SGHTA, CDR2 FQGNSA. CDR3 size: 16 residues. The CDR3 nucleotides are TGTGCCAGCAGCTTCGCCGGGACAGGGGGGGTCACTGAAGCTTTCTTT. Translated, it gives CASSFAGTGGVTEAFF.

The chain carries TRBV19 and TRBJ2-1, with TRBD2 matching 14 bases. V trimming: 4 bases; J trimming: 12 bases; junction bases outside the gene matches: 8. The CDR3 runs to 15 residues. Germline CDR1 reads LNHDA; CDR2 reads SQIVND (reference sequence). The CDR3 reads CASSTLTSGRAWQFF. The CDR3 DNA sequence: TGTGCCAGTAGTACCCTGACTAGCGGGAGGGCCTGGCAGTTCTTC.

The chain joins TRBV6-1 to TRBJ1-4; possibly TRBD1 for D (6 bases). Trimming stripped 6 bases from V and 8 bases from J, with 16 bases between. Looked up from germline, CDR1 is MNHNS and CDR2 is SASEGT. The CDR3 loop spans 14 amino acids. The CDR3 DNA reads TGTGCCAGCAGAAACAGGGTAACGAACGAAAAACTGTTTTTT. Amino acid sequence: CASRNRVTNEKLFF.

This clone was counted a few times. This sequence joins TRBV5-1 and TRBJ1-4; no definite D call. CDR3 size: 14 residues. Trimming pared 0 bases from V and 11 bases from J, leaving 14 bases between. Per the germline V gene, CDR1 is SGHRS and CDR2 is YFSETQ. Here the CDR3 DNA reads TGCGCCAGCAGCTTGGCCTTAGCAGTTGGGAAACTGTTTTTT. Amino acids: CASSLALAVGKLFF.

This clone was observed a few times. The CDR3 DNA is TGTGCCAGCAGCTTAGGGAGAGGGACAACTGAAGCTTTCTTT. The encoded protein is CASSLGRGTTEAFF. V is TRBV11-2 and J is TRBJ1-1; tentative D call: TRBD1 (6 bases). Per germline, CDR1 SGHAT and CDR2 FQNNGV. The CDR3 covers 14 residues. Trimming pared 1 base from V and 5 bases from J, leaving 11 bases between.

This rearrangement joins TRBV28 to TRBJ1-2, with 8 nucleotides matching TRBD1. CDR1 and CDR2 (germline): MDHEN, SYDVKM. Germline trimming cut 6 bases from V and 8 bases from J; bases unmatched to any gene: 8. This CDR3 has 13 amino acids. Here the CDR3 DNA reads TGTGCCAGCAGACTGCGGACAGGGACCGGCTACACCTTC. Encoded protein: CASRLRTGTGYTF.

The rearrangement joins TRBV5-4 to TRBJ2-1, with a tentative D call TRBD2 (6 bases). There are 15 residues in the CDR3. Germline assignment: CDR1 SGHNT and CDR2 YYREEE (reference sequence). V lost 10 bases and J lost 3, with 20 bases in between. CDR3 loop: CALRFSGTLYNEQFF. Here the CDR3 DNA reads TGTGCCTTACGCTTTAGCGGAACTCTCTACAATGAGCAGTTCTTC.

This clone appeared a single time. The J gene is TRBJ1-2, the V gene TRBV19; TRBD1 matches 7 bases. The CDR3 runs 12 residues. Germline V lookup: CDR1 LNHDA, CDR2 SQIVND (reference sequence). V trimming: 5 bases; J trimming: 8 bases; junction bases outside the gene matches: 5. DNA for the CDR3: TGTGCCAGTAGTCCTCGGACAGGAGGCTACACCTTC. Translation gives CASSPRTGGYTF. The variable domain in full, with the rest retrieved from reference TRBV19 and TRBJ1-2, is DGGITQSPKYLFRKEGQNVTLSCEQNLNHDAMYWYRQDPGQGLRLIYYSQIVNDFQKGDIAEGYSVSREKKESFPLTVTSAQKNPTAFYLCASSPRTGGYTFGSGTRLTVV.

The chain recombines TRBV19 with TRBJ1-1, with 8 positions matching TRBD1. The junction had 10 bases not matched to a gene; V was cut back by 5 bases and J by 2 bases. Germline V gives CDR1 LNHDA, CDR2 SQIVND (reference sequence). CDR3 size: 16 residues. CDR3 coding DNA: TGTGCCAGTAGTCCCAGGGGGCTTGACGGCAACACTGAAGCTTTCTTT. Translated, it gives CASSPRGLDGNTEAFF.

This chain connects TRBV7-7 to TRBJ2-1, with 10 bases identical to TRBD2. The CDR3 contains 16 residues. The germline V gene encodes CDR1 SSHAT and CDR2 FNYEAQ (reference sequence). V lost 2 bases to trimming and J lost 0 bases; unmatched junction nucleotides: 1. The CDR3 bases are TGTGCCAGCAGCTTACGACTAGCGGGCTCCTACAATGAGCAGTTCTTC. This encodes CASSLRLAGSYNEQFF.

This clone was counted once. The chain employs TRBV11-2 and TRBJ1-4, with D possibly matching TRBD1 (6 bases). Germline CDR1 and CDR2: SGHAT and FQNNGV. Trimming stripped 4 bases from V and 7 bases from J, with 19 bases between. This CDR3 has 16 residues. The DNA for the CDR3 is TGTGCCAGCAGCTCGGCCGGCAGGGGCGGCGGTGAAAAACTGTTTTTT. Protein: CASSSAGRGGGEKLFF.

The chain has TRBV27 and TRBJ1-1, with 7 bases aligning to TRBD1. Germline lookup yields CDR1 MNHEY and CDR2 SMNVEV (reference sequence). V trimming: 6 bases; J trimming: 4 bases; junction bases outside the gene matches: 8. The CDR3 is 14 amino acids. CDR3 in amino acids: CASRRQGFGTEAFF. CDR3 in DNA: TGTGCCAGCAGACGACAGGGCTTTGGCACTGAAGCTTTCTTT.

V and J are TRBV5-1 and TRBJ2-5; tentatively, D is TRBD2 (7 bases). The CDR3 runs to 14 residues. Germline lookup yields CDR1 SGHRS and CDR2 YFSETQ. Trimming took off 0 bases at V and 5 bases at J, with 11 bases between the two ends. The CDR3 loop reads CASSLEGGEETQYF. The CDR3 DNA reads TGCGCCAGCAGCTTGGAGGGGGGGGAGGAGACCCAGTACTTC.

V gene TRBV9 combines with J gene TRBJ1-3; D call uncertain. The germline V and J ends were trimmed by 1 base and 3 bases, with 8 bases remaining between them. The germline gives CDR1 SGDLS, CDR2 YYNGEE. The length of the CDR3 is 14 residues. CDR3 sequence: CASSVTGGGNTIYF. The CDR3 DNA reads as TGTGCCAGCAGCGTAACGGGAGGTGGAAACACCATATATTTT.

This CDR3 is CAIGSGSGGVTDTQYF. The DNA for the CDR3 is TGTGCCATCGGATCCGGGTCCGGGGGGGTAACAGATACGCAGTATTTT. The genes are TRBV10-3 and TRBJ2-3; TRBD2 aligns across 8 bases. This CDR3 has 16 amino acids. V gave up 8 bases and J gave up 3 bases; unmatched junction bases: 13. Germline loops: CDR1 ENHRY, CDR2 SYGVKD.

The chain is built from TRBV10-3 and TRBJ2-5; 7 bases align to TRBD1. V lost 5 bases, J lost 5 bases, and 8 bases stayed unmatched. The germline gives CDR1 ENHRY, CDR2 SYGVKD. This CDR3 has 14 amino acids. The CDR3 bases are TGTGCCATCAGTTCACAGGGGAGTGGGGAGACCCAGTACTTC. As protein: CAISSQGSGETQYF.